Sequencing of this TCR beta chain was carried out in a study of regulatory T cells. Study-wide results and caveats: Hydrophobic residues at CDR3 positions 6 and 7 were enriched in conventional CD4+ T cells of CD3G-deficient patients. Skewed V and J usage and few unique V-J pairs marked patient repertoires, most in Tregs.

A note on this clone: The antigen remains undetermined.

The PCR used 52 TRBV and 13 TRBJ primers. Repertoires were generated with immunoSEQ multiplex PCR, while TCRdb's copy carries only in-frame clones and drops some. The profile shows some 23,000 clones, 70% to 90% of them singletons. The CDR3 totals 14 residues. Trimming shortened V by 9 bases and J by 1 base, and 15 bases separated the two germline ends. The germline V gene encodes CDR1 LNHDA and CDR2 SQIVND (reference sequence). A couple of CD3G-deficient patients had more severe autoimmunity; all had some. Patients aged 2 to 39 years had fewer naive T cells. CD4+ cells were sorted into CD25-high CD127-low regulatory cells and CD25-low CD127-high conventional cells.

Sequencing input: conventional CD4+ T cells sorted from blood. The chain uses TRBV19 and TRBJ1-1, with a possible D match to TRBD1 (5 bases). This TCR was sampled from a child between 10 and 17 years old with CD3G deficiency. The chain's CDR3 is CASRQRAGNTEAFF. The CDR3 coding sequence is TGTGCCAGCCGACAGCGGGCAGGGAACACTGAAGCTTTCTTT.